The rows below give T cell receptor beta chains drawn from one sample of a study of human T cells and chemical hapten exposure. TCRdb reanalysed the RACE reads using MiXCR and keeps one entry per CDR3 protein. The sample contains around 57,000 distinct CDR3 sequences, approximately 10% of which appear only once. The sequenced sample was whole blood, obtained in connection with sensitization to the hapten diphenylcyclopropenone (DPC). Source of these receptors: a woman in her 40s with alopecia areata. Some clones in this sample may be carry-over from other donors' samples. Both conserved end residues are part of each CDR3. A D gene is named only where the DNA matches it firmly. Expanded clones get a size class; other rows say once, few or many, or leave the size out.

clone size: -
D gene: TRBD1
V gene: TRBV6-2/TRBV6-3
J gene: TRBJ2-5
CDR3 protein: CASSAGTGAWETQYF
CDR3 DNA: TGTGCCAGCAGCGCCGGGACAGGGGCCTGGGAGACCCAGTACTTC

clone size: many
D gene: TRBD1
V gene: TRBV5-1
J gene: TRBJ1-1
CDR3 protein: CASRREGANTEAFF
CDR3 DNA: TGCGCCAGCCGCCGGGAGGGGGCGAACACTGAAGCTTTCTTT

clone size: many
D gene: TRBD1
V gene: TRBV7-9
J gene: TRBJ2-1
CDR3 protein: CAGLAGTDYNEQFF
CDR3 DNA: TGTGCCGGTCTTGCCGGGACAGACTACAATGAGCAGTTCTTC

clone size: -
D gene: -
V gene: TRBV7-2
J gene: TRBJ2-1
CDR3 protein: CASSSASGHYNEQFF
CDR3 DNA: TGTGCCAGCAGCTCGGCTTCGGGCCATTACAATGAGCAGTTCTTC

clone size: few
D gene: -
V gene: TRBV7-2
J gene: TRBJ1-1
CDR3 protein: CASSRLRVTNTEAFF
CDR3 DNA: TGTGCCAGCAGTCGACTCAGGGTTACGAACACTGAAGCTTTCTTT

clone size: -
D gene: TRBD2
V gene: TRBV20-1
J gene: TRBJ2-3
CDR3 protein: CSARTSGGNVKQYF
CDR3 DNA: TGCAGTGCTAGGACTAGCGGGGGGAATGTGAAGCAGTATTTT

clone size: -
D gene: -
V gene: TRBV6-6
J gene: TRBJ1-1
CDR3 protein: CASSLTWIAEAFF
CDR3 DNA: TGTGCCAGCAGTCTGACTTGGATTGCTGAAGCTTTCTTT

clone size: many
D gene: TRBD2
V gene: TRBV7-3
J gene: TRBJ2-1
CDR3 protein: CASSLRASGPPYNEQFF
CDR3 DNA: TGTGCCAGCAGCTTAAGGGCTAGCGGGCCGCCGTACAATGAGCAGTTCTTC

clone size: -
D gene: -
V gene: TRBV10-3
J gene: TRBJ2-7
CDR3 protein: CAISDRVGGLGYEQYF
CDR3 DNA: TGTGCCATCAGTGACCGGGTTGGGGGTTTGGGCTACGAGCAGTACTTC

clone size: many
D gene: -
V gene: TRBV7-2
J gene: TRBJ2-1
CDR3 protein: CASLGGVRELWDEQFF
CDR3 DNA: TGTGCCAGCCTAGGGGGGGTCAGGGAATTGTGGGATGAGCAGTTCTTC

clone size: few
D gene: -
V gene: TRBV16
J gene: TRBJ2-7
CDR3 protein: CASSQSVASYEQYF
CDR3 DNA: TGTGCCAGCAGCCAATCGGTGGCGTCCTACGAGCAGTACTTC

clone size: many
D gene: -
V gene: TRBV5-1
J gene: TRBJ2-5
CDR3 protein: CASSLTETQYF
CDR3 DNA: TGCGCCAGCAGCTTGACTGAGACCCAGTACTTC

clone size: many
D gene: -
V gene: TRBV7-3
J gene: TRBJ2-5
CDR3 protein: CASSQTNPQETQYF
CDR3 DNA: TGTGCCAGCAGCCAAACAAATCCACAAGAGACCCAGTACTTC

clone size: -
D gene: -
V gene: TRBV6-5
J gene: TRBJ1-1
CDR3 protein: CASSYSNQAREEAFF
CDR3 DNA: TGTGCCAGCAGTTACTCCAACCAGGCGCGGGAGGAGGCTTTCTTT

clone size: few
D gene: -
V gene: TRBV6-5
J gene: TRBJ2-7
CDR3 protein: CASSSGAFYEQYF
CDR3 DNA: TGTGCCAGCAGTTCAGGGGCCTTCTACGAGCAGTACTTC

clone size: few
D gene: TRBD2
V gene: TRBV5-4
J gene: TRBJ2-2
CDR3 protein: CASSSADSGRLSTGELFF
CDR3 DNA: TGTGCCAGCAGCTCGGCGGATAGCGGGAGGCTTAGCACCGGGGAGCTGTTTTTT